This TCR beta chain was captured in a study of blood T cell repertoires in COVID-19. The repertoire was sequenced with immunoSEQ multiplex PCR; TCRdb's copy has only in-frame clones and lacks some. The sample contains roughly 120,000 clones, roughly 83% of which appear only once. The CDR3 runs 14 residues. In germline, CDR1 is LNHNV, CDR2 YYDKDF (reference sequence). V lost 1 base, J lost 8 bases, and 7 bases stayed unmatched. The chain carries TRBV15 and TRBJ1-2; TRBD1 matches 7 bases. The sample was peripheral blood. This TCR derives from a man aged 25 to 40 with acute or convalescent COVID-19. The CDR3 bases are TGTGCCACCAGCAGAGGAGGGGACAGCCCGGGCTACACCTTC. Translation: CATSRGGDSPGYTF. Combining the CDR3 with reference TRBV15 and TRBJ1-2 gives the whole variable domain DAMVIQNPRYQVTQFGKPVTLSCSQTLNHNVMYWYQQKSSQAPKLLFHYYDKDFNNEADTPDNFQSRRPNTSFCFLDIRSPGLGDTAMYLCATSRGGDSPGYTFGSGTRLTVV.